This passage covers 20 T cell receptor beta chains from one sample sequenced in a study of blood T cell repertoires in COVID-19. Assay: immunoSEQ multiplex PCR; the TCRdb copy retains only in-frame clones and omits some. The table lists a few hundred thousand clones, about 88% of them singletons. The sequenced sample consisted of peripheral blood. All receptors come from a woman aged 40 to 55 who had recovered from COVID-19.

V gene TRBV5-1 combines with J gene TRBJ2-7, with D possibly matching TRBD1 (5 bases). The germline V gene encodes CDR1 SGHRS and CDR2 YFSETQ. V lost 0 bases and J lost 2, with 9 bases in between. The CDR3 extends over 14 amino acids. CDR3 residues: CASSLEGYAYEQYF. The CDR3 region has the DNA TGCGCCAGCAGCTTGGAGGGGTATGCCTACGAGCAGTACTTC.

V and J are TRBV19 and TRBJ2-7; TRBD1 matches at 7 bases. The V gene's germline CDR1 is LNHDA and CDR2 SQIVND (reference sequence). This CDR3 comprises 14 residues. The ends lost 3 bases at V and 0 bases at J; junction bases unmatched: 2. The CDR3 is CASSIRDSSYEQYF. The CDR3 bases are TGTGCCAGTAGTATCCGGGACAGCTCCTACGAGCAGTACTTC.

This rearrangement joins TRBV3-1 (or the pseudogene TRBV3-2) to TRBJ1-5; TRBD1 is a possible D gene (6 bases). The CDR3 length is 14 residues. CDR1 LGHDT and CDR2 YNNKEL come from the germline V gene (reference sequence). Between the trimmed V and J ends, which lost 1 base and 3 bases, there was a span of 7 bases. CDR3 amino acids: CASSQGGPNQPQHF. For the CDR3, the DNA is TGTGCCAGCAGCCAAGGGGGGCCCAATCAGCCCCAGCATTTT.

The V call is TRBV7-2, the J call TRBJ2-5; the match to TRBD2 covers 8 bases. CDR1 is SGHTA and CDR2 is FQGNSA in the germline V gene. The junction had 14 bases not matched to a gene; V was cut back by 7 bases and J by 7 bases. The CDR3 covers 15 residues. The CDR3 DNA reads as TGTGCCAGCAAATCCGGGGGGGGAGTGTATGGGACCCAGTACTTC. Its translation: CASKSGGGVYGTQYF.

The chain has TRBV2 and TRBJ1-5; D ambiguous. The V gene's germline CDR1 is SNHLY and CDR2 FYNNEI. Trimming left V 4 bases short and J 5 bases short, with 12 bases between. This CDR3 spans 14 amino acids. The DNA for the CDR3 is TGTGCCAGCAGTGGCCCCCTAGAGGATCAGCCCCAGCATTTT. Its translation is CASSGPLEDQPQHF.

This sequence joins TRBV7-2 and TRBJ2-3; no clear D gene. The CDR3 is 12 amino acids. Between the trimmed V and J ends, which lost 0 bases and 8 bases, there was a span of 6 bases. Germline loops: CDR1 SGHTA, CDR2 FQGNSA. CDR3 sequence reads: CASSLAPVTQYF. In nucleotides, the CDR3 is TGTGCCAGCAGCTTAGCGCCGGTTACGCAGTATTTT.

V and J are TRBV28 and TRBJ2-7; 9 bases fit TRBD2. This CDR3 region has 15 residues. Germline loops: CDR1 MDHEN, CDR2 SYDVKM. V shed 4 bases and J 5 bases; nucleotides not matched to a gene: 9. The CDR3 DNA sequence: TGTGCCAGCAGTTCCCGTGGCGGGGGGGCCAACGAGCAGTACTTC. Translated, it gives CASSSRGGGANEQYF.

J is TRBJ2-1 and V is TRBV7-8; D is perhaps TRBD2 (6 bases). Looked up from germline, CDR1 is SGHVS and CDR2 is FQNEAQ. The V end was cut by 4 bases, the J end by 3 bases, with 13 bases between. The CDR3 is made up of 15 amino acids. The DNA of the CDR3 is TGTGCCAGCAGCTCGCCTAGCGAGTTCTACAATGAGCAGTTCTTC. This codes for CASSSPSEFYNEQFF. The full variable domain, rest sourced from reference TRBV7-8 and TRBJ2-1, is GAGVSQSPRYKVAKRGQDVALRCDPISGHVSLFWYQQALGQGPEFLTYFQNEAQLDKSGLPSDRFFAERPEGSVSTLKIQRTQQEDSAVYLCASSSPSEFYNEQFFGPGTRLTVL.

The gene calls are TRBV4-3 and TRBJ2-5; TRBD2 might be the D (6 bases). CDR3 size: 17 residues. Germline values: CDR1 LGHNA, CDR2 YSLEER. Trimming took 4 bases from V and 5 from J, leaving 23 bases between them. CDR3 DNA sequence: TGCGCCAGCAGCCCCTCCCCGGGGCAAGCGGGTAGGGAGACCCAGTACTTC. It encodes CASSPSPGQAGRETQYF.

The chain joins TRBV11-2 to TRBJ2-7; TRBD1 matches 7 bases. Losses at the gene ends were 1 base for V and 7 bases for J; bases not matched to a gene: 7. The CDR3 consists of 14 residues. Germline lookup yields CDR1 SGHAT and CDR2 FQNNGV. CDR3 in amino acids: CASSLVGGLGEQYV. CDR3 nucleotide sequence: TGTGCCAGCAGCTTAGTAGGGGGCCTCGGGGAGCAGTACGTC.

The DNA of the CDR3 is TGTGCCAGCAGTGTACAGGGAGCCGGGGAGCTGTTTTTT. This gives the protein CASSVQGAGELFF. The chain recombines TRBV2 with TRBJ2-2; weak D call: TRBD1 (6 bases). The CDR3 runs to 13 residues. Looked up from germline, CDR1 is SNHLY and CDR2 is FYNNEI. Deletions cut 4 bases from V and 6 bases from J, with 9 bases between.

The J gene is TRBJ2-5, the V gene TRBV12-3 or TRBV12-4, with D unresolved. The CDR3 spans 12 residues. Trimming removed 4 bases at V and 0 bases at J, with 3 bases between. The CDR3 here is CASSSYQETQYF. For the CDR3, the DNA is TGTGCCAGCAGTTCGTACCAAGAGACCCAGTACTTC.

This sequence joins TRBV10-3 and TRBJ2-5; TRBD2 might be the D (5 bases). The CDR3 runs to 12 residues. The germline V gene has CDR1 ENHRY and CDR2 SYGVKD. V lost 8 bases and J lost 1, with 8 bases in between. The CDR3 DNA is TGTGCCATCGGAGAGGGCCAAGAGACCCAGTACTTC. Amino acids: CAIGEGQETQYF.

The chain has TRBV30 and TRBJ1-6; D remains ambiguous. The CDR3 runs to 15 residues. Trimming left V 7 bases short and J 0 bases short, with 13 bases between. CDR1 is GTSNPN, CDR2 SVGIG, per germline (reference sequence). Here the CDR3 DNA reads TGTGCCTCCCTGGGCAGCAACTCCTATAATTCACCCCTCCACTTT. The encoded protein is CASLGSNSYNSPLHF. Filled out from reference TRBV30 and TRBJ1-6, the complete variable domain reads SQTIHQWPATLVQPVGSPLSLECTVEGTSNPNLYWYRQAAGRGLQLLFYSVGIGQISSEVPQNLSASRPQDRQFILSSKKLLLSDSGFYLCASLGSNSYNSPLHFGNGTRLTVT.

The chain uses TRBV7-9 and TRBJ2-2, with D maybe TRBD1 (5 bases). V gave up 7 bases and J gave up 0 bases, with 15 bases separating them. CDR3 length: 16 residues. Germline V gene data show CDR1 as SEHNR and CDR2 as FQNEAQ (reference sequence). CDR3 bases: TGTGCCAGCATCCTGTCCGGACAAACGAACACCGGGGAGCTGTTTTTT. Translating it yields CASILSGQTNTGELFF.

The sample holds one count of this clone. J is TRBJ1-1 and V is TRBV3-1 (or the pseudogene TRBV3-2); TRBD1 might be the D (5 bases). The germline V gene encodes CDR1 LGHDT and CDR2 YNNKEL (reference sequence). The V end lost 1 base, the J end lost 3 bases, and 21 bases lay between the germline ends. The CDR3 length is 18 residues. CDR3 nucleotide sequence: TGTGCCAGCAGCCAAGGCGGGGCGGTGGGAGGGAGGGACACTGAAGCTTTCTTT. This translates into CASSQGGAVGGRDTEAFF.

This clone came up once. DNA of the CDR3: TGTGCCAGCAGCTCCAGAGAGGGACTAGCGGGCCATGAGCAGTTCTTC. Protein product: CASSSREGLAGHEQFF. V is TRBV11-2 and J is TRBJ2-1, with 12 bases aligning to TRBD2. With 4 bases clipped from V and 8 bases from J, the junction kept 9 bases outside the gene matches. Germline CDR1 reads SGHAT; CDR2 reads FQNNGV. This CDR3 is built from 16 residues.

Only one count was recorded for this clone. The J gene is TRBJ2-3, the V gene TRBV19, with TRBD1 identical over 10 bases. This CDR3 region has 16 residues. V gave up 11 bases and J gave up 2 bases; unmatched junction bases: 13. The V gene's germline CDR1 is LNHDA and CDR2 SQIVND (reference sequence). Here the CDR3 DNA reads TGTGCCTCAGTTGACCTGGGACAGGGGTCCACAGATACGCAGTATTTT. Translated, it gives CASVDLGQGSTDTQYF.

This clone has only one observation. The chain has TRBV12-5 and TRBJ2-5, with 15 bases that match TRBD2. The germline V gene encodes CDR1 LGHNT and CDR2 FRNRAP. The V gene end was trimmed by 6 bases and the J gene end by 9 bases; junction bases not matched to a gene: 2. CDR3 length equals 13 residues. CDR3: CASGRTSGGAQYF. The DNA of the CDR3 is TGTGCTAGTGGGAGGACTAGCGGGGGGGCCCAGTACTTC.

The chain has TRBV9 and TRBJ2-1; 8 bases fit TRBD1. Per germline, CDR1 SGDLS and CDR2 YYNGEE. The CDR3 spans 16 residues. Trimming at V came to 1 base and at J to 9 bases, leaving 12 bases not matched to a gene. The CDR3 region has the DNA TGTGCCAGCAGCGTAATGCCAGGGGGCAATTACGGTGAGCAGTTCTTC. Amino acid sequence: CASSVMPGGNYGEQFF.